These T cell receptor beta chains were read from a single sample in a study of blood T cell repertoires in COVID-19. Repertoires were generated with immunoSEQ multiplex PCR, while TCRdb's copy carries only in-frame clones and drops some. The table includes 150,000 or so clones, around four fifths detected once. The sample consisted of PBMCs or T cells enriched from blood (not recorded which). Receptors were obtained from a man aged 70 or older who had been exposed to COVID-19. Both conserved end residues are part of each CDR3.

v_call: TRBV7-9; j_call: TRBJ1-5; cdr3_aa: CASSLDTNQPQHF
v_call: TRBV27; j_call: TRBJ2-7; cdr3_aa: CASSLSQGVEQYF
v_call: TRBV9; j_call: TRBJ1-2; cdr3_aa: CASSPSDAIGGYTF
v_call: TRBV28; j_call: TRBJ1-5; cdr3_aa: CASSPLRTGVNQPQHF
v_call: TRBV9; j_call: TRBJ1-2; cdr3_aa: CASSASTGYDGYTF
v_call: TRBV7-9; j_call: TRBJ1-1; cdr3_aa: CASSLEVSGAFF
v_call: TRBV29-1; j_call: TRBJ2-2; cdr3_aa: CSVEAGQGDTGELFF
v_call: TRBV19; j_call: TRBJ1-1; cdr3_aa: CASRDRGTEAFF
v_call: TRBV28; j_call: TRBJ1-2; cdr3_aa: CASTNTANYGYTF
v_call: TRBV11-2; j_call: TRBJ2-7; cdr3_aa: CASSSHASFGYEQYF